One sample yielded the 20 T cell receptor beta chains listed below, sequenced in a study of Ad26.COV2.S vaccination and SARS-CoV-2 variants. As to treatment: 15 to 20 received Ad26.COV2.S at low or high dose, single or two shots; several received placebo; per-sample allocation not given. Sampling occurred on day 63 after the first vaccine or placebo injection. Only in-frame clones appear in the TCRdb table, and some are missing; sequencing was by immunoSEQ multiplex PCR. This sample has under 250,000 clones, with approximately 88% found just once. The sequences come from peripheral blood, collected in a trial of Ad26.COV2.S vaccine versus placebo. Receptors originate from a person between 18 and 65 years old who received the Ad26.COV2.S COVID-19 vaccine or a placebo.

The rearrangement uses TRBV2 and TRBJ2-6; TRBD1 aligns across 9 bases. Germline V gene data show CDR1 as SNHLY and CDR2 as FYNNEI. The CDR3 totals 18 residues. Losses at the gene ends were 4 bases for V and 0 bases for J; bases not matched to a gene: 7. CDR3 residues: CASSGGTGTFSGANVLTF. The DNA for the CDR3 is TGTGCCAGCAGTGGCGGGACAGGGACTTTCTCTGGGGCCAACGTCCTGACTTTC.

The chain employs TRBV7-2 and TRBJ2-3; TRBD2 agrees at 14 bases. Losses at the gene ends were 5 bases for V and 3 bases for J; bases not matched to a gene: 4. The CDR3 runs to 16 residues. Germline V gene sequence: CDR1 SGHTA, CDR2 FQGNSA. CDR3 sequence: CASSRLAGGQTDTQYF. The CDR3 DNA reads TGTGCCAGCAGCAGACTAGCGGGGGGGCAAACAGATACGCAGTATTTT.

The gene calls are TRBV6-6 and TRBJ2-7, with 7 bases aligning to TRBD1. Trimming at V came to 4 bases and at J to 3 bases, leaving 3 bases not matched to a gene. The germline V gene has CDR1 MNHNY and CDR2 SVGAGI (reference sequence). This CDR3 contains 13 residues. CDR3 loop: CASSLDRLYEQYF. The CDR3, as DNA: TGTGCCAGCAGTTTGGACAGGCTCTACGAGCAGTACTTC.

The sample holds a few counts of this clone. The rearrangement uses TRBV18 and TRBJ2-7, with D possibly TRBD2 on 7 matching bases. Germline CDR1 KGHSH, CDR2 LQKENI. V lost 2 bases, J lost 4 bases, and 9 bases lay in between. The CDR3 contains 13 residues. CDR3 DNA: TGTGCCAGCTCACCAAAGGGGGGGTACGAGCAGTACTTC. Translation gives CASSPKGGYEQYF.

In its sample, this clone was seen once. This CDR3 reads CATSDMTGGVGRRNEQFF. Here the CDR3 DNA reads TGTGCCACCAGTGATATGACAGGGGGCGTCGGACGGCGCAATGAGCAGTTCTTC. The chain couples TRBV24-1 to TRBJ2-1, with 10 nucleotides matching TRBD1. V gave up 3 bases and J gave up 6 bases; unmatched junction bases: 13. The length of the CDR3 is 18 residues. Germline CDR1 and CDR2: KGHDR and SFDVKD.

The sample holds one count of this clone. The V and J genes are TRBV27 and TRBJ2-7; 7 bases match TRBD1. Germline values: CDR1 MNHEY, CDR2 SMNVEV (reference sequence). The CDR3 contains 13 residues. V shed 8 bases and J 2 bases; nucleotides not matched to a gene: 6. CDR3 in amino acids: CASWGTATYEQYF. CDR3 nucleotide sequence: TGTGCCAGCTGGGGGACAGCTACCTACGAGCAGTACTTC.

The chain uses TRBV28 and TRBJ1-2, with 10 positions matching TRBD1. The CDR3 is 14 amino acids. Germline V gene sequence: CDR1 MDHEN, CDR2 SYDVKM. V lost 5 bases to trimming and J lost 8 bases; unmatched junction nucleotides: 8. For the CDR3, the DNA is TGTGCCAGCAGTCCCGGGACAGGGGCTGAGGGCTACACCTTC. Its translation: CASSPGTGAEGYTF.

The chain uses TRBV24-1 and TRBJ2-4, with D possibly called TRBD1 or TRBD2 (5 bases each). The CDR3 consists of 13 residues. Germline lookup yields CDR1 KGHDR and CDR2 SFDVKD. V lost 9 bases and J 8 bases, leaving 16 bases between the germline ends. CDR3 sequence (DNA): TGTGCCACCGGCCCCCGGAGAGGGGACATTCAGTACTTC. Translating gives CATGPRRGDIQYF.

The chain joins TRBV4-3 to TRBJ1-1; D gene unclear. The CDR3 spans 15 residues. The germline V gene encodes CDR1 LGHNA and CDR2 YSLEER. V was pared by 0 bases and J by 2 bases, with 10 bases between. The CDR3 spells CASSQDHRENTEAFF. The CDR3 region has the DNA TGCGCCAGCAGCCAAGACCATAGGGAAAACACTGAAGCTTTCTTT.

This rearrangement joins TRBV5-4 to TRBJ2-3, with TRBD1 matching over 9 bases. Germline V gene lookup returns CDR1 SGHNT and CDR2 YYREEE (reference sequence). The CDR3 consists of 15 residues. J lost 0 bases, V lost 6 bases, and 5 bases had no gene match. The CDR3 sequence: CASNPGQGSTDTQYF. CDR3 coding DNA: TGTGCCAGCAACCCGGGACAGGGAAGCACAGATACGCAGTATTTT.

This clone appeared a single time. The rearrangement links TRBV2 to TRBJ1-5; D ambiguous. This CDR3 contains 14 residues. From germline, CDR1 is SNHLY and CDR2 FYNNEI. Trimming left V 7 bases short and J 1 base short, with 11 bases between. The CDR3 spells CASTGEWSNQPQHF. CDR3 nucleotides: TGTGCCAGCACCGGGGAATGGAGCAATCAGCCCCAGCATTTT.

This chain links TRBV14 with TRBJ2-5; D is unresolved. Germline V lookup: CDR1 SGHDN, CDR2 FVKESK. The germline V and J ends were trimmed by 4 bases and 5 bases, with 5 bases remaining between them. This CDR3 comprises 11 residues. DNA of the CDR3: TGTGCCAGCAGCCGAAGCGAGACCCAGTACTTC. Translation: CASSRSETQYF.

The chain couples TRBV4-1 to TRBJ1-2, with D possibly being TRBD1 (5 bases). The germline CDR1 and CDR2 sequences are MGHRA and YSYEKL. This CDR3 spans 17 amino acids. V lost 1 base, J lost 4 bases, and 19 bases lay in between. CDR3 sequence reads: CASSQGRAPSGLYGYTF. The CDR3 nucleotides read TGCGCCAGCAGCCAAGGAAGGGCCCCCTCGGGGCTCTATGGCTACACCTTC.

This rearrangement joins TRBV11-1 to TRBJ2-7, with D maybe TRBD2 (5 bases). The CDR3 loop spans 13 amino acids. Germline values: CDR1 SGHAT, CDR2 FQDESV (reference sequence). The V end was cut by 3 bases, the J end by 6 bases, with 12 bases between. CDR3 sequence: CASSFGLTGEQYV. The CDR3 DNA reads TGTGCCAGCAGCTTCGGACTGACGGGCGAGCAGTACGTC.

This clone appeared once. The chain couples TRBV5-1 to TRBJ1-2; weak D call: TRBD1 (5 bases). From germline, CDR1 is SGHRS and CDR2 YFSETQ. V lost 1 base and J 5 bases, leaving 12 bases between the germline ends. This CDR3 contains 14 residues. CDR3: CASSLSRESYGYTF. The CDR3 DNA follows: TGCGCCAGCAGCTTGTCCAGGGAGTCATATGGCTACACCTTC.

In DNA form, the CDR3 reads TGTGCCAGCAGCAGGTCACCGGGACAGGCGGATACGCAGTATTTT. As protein: CASSRSPGQADTQYF. The chain has TRBV6-5 and TRBJ2-3; TRBD1 matches at 8 bases. The CDR3 is 15 amino acids. V was pared by 6 bases and J by 6 bases, with 11 bases of the junction left unmatched. Germline V gene lookup returns CDR1 MNHEY and CDR2 SVGAGI.

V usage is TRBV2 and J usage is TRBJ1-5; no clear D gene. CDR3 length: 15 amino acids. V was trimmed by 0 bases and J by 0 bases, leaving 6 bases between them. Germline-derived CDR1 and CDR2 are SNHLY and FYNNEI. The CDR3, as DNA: TGTGCCAGCAGTGAAGCAGGGTATAGCAATCAGCCCCAGCATTTT. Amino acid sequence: CASSEAGYSNQPQHF. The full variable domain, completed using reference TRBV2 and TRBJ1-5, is EPEVTQTPSHQVTQMGQEVILRCVPISNHLYFYWYRQILGQKVEFLVSFYNNEISEKSEIFDDQFSVERPDGSNFTLKIRSTKLEDSAMYFCASSEAGYSNQPQHFGDGTRLSIL.

The CDR3 DNA follows: TGCGCCAGCAGCCAAGATAGTAGGGGGTGGACAGGGGCTAATGAAAAACTGTTTTTT. Translation gives CASSQDSRGWTGANEKLFF. This rearrangement joins TRBV4-3 to TRBJ1-4; TRBD1 matches 9 bases. There are 19 residues in the CDR3. The germline gives CDR1 LGHNA, CDR2 YSLEER. Trimming at V came to 0 bases and at J to 3 bases, leaving 11 bases not matched to a gene.

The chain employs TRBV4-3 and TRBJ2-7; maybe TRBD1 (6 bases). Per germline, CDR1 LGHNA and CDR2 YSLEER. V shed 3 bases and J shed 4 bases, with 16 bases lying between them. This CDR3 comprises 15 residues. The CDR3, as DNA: TGCGCCAGCAGCCAGATAAGGGGGAAAGGGTACGAGCAGTACTTC. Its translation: CASSQIRGKGYEQYF.

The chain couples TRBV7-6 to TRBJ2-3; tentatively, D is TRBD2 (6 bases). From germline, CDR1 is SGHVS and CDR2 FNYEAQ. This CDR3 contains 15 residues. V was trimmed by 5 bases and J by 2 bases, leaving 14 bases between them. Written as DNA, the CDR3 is TGTGCCAGCAGCGACCTTAGCGGAAACACAGATACGCAGTATTTT. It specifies CASSDLSGNTDTQYF.